The T cell receptor beta chain described here comes from a study of vaccination and CD4 T cells after COVID-19. Study-level background: Overlapping spike peptides of SARS-CoV-2, HCoV-NL63, HCoV-OC43 and HCoV-229E stimulated the cells.

Treatment noted: approximately 9-day PBMC culture with coronavirus spike peptide pools or control peptides (ViraFEST assay). Fresh IL-2 medium replaced half the culture medium on days 3 and 7. Negative selection separated CD4+ T cells from 10-day cultures. Worth noting for this clonotype: Its antigen is currently unknown.

V was shortened by 0 bases and J by 1 base, with 10 bases between the two germline ends. The CDR3 length is 15 residues. Germline V CDR1 and CDR2: MNHEY, SVGAGI. Study conclusions and caveats: In convalescent patients, a median roughly 90% of reactive clones appeared only post-vaccination.

Researchers used the Oncomine TCR Beta short-read assay to sequence DNA from cultured CD4+ T cells. TCRdb used MiXCR to reprocess the PCR reads, holding one entry per CDR3 protein. The sample gives about 17,000 distinct CDR3 sequences, 45% to 50% of which show up once; around 20% is in the top ten. The receptor comes from a human donor who received a COVID-19 vaccine. The chain recombines TRBV6-5 with TRBJ2-7; tentative D call: TRBD1 (6 bases). Specimen: CD4+ T cells from blood, cultured in vitro, collected before SARS-CoV-2 vaccination. CDR3: CASSYSGGVSYEQYF. CDR3 in DNA: TGTGCCAGCAGTTACTCAGGGGGTGTATCCTACGAGCAGTACTTC.